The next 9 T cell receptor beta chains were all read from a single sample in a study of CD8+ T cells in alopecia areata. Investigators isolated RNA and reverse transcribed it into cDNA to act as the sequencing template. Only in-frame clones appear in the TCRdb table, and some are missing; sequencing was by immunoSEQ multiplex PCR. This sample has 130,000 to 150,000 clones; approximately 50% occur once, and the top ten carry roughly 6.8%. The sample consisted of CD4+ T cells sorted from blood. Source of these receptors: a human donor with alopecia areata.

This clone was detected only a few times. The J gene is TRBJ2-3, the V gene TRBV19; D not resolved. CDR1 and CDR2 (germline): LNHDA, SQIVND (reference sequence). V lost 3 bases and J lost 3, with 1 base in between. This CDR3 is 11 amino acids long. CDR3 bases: TGTGCCAGTAGTATGACAGATACGCAGTATTTT. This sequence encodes CASSMTDTQYF.

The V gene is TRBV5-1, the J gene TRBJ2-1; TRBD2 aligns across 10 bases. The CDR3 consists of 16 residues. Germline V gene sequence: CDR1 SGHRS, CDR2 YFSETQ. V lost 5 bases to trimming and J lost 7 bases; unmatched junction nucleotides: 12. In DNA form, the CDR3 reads TGCGCCAGCAGTGTGAGAGCGGGAGGGCAATTTAATGAGCAGTTCTTC. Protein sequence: CASSVRAGGQFNEQFF.

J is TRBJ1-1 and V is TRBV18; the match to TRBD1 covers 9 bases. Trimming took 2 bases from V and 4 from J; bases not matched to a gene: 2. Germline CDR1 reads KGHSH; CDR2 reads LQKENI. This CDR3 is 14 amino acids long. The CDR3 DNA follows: TGTGCCAGCTCACCAACAGGGGGCTTCACTGAAGCTTTCTTT. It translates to CASSPTGGFTEAFF.

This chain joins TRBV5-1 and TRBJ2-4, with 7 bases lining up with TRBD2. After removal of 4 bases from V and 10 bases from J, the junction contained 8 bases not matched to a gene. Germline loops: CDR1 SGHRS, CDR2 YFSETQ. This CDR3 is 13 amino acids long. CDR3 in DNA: TGCGCCAGCAGCACGAACCGGGGGGAAATTCAGTACTTC. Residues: CASSTNRGEIQYF.

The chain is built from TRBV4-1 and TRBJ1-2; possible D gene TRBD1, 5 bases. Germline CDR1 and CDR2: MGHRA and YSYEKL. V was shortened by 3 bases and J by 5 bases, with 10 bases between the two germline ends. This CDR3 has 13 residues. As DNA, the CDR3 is TGCGCCAGCAGCCAGGGGGAATCTTATGGCTACACCTTC. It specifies CASSQGESYGYTF.

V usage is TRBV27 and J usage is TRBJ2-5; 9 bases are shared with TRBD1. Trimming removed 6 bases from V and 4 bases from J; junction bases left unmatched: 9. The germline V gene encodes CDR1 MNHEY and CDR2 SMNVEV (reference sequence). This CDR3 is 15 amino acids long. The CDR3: CASSPGDRDVETQYF. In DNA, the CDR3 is TGTGCCAGCAGCCCAGGGGACAGGGATGTAGAGACCCAGTACTTC.

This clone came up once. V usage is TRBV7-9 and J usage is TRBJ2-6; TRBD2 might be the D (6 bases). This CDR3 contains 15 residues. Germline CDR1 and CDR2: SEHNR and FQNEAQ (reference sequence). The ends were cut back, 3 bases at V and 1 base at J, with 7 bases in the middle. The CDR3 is CASSFAGSGANVLTF. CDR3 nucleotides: TGTGCCAGCAGCTTCGCGGGATCTGGGGCCAACGTCCTGACTTTC.

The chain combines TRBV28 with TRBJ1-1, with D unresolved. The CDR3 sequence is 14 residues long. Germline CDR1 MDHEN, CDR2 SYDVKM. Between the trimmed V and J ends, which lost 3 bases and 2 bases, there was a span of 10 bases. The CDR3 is CASSFPGYNTEAFF. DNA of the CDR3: TGTGCCAGCAGTTTCCCAGGATACAACACTGAAGCTTTCTTT.

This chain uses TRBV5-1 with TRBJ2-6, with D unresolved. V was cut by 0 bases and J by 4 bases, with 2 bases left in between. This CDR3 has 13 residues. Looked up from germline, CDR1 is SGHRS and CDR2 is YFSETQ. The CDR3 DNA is TGCGCCAGCAGCTTGGTCGGGGCCAACGTCCTGACTTTC. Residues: CASSLVGANVLTF.